This section outlines one T cell receptor beta chain sequence together with its context. The antigen remains unidentified. Those who served as multiple sclerosis controls were treatment-naive patients with stable or active relapsing-remitting disease. CD8+ and CD4+ T cells were negatively isolated; TEMRA cells were FACS-enriched. V lost 0 bases and J lost 5, with 11 bases in between. The CDR3 is 14 amino acids. Germline CDR1 SGDLS, CDR2 YYNGEE. These data come from a study of CD8 T cells in Susac syndrome. Whole-study findings and limits: It was acknowledged in the study that its TCR sequencing and HLA analysis involved a relatively small number of individuals.

Random-hexamer reverse transcription was applied to about 0.45 to 1 ug RNA. The amplification used immunoSEQ multiplex PCR on TCR beta CDR3; it spanned 54 Vbeta and 13 Jbeta. TCRdb called the immunoSEQ multiplex PCR reads again in MiXCR, with one record for every CDR3 protein. The sample has approximately 300,000 distinct CDR3 sequences, approximately 91% seen once. This clonotype was sampled from a human donor with multiple sclerosis. The specimen sequenced was CD8+ T cells from PBMCs. This chain connects TRBV9 to TRBJ2-5, with a possible D match to TRBD2 (5 bases). The CDR3 here is CASSVEASWETQYF. The DNA of the CDR3 is TGTGCCAGCAGCGTAGAGGCTAGCTGGGAGACCCAGTACTTC.